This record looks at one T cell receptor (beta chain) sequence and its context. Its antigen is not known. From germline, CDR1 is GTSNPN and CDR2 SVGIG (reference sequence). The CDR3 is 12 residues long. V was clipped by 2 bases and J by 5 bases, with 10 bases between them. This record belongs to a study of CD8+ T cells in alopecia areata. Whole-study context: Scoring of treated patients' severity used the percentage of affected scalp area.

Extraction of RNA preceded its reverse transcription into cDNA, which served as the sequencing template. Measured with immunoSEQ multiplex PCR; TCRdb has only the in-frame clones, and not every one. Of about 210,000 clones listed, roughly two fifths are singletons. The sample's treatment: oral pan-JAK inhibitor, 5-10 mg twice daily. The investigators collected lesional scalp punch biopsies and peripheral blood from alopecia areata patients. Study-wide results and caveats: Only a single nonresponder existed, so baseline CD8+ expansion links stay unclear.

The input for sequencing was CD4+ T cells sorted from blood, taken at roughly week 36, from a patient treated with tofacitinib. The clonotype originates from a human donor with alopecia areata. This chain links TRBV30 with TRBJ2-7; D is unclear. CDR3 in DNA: TGTGCCTGGAGTCCGGGCAGCAACGAGCAGTACTTC. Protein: CAWSPGSNEQYF.